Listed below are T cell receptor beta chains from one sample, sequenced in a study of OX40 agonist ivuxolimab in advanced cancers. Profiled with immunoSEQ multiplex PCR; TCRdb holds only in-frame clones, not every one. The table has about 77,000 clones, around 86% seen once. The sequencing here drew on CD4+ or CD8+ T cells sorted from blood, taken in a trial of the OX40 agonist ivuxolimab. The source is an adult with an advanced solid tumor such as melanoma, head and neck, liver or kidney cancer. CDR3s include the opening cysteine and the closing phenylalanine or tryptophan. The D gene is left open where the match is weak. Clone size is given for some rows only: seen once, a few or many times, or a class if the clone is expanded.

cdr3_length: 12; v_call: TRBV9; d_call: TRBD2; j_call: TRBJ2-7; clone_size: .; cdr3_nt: TGTGCCAGCAGCCGCGGGGGTCCCGAGCAGTACTTC; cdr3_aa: CASSRGGPEQYF
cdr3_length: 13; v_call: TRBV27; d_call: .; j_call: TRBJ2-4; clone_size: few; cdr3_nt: TGTGCCAGCAGTTTACGAGAGGGAAACATTCAGTACTTC; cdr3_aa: CASSLREGNIQYF
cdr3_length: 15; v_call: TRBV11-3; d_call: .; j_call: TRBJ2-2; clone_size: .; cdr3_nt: TGTGCCAGCAGCCCGGGACACTCGAACACCGGGGAGCTGTTTTTT; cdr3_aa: CASSPGHSNTGELFF
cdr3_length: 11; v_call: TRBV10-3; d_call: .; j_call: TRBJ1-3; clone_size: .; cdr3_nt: TGTGCCATCAGTGAGGGAAACACCATATATTTT; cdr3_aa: CAISEGNTIYF
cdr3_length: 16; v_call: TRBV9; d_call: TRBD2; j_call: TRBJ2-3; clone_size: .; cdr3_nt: TGTGCCAGCAACCCTCTACCGGGAGGGCTAACAGATACGCAGTATTTT; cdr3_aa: CASNPLPGGLTDTQYF
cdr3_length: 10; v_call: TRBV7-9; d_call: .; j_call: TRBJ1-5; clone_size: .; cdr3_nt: TGTGCCAGCAGTCCGGAACCCCAGCATTTT; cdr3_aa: CASSPEPQHF
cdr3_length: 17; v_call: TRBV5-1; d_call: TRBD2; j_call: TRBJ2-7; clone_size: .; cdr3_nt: TGCGCCAGCAGCTCCACGATAGCGGGAGGGGCTTCCTACGAGCAGTACTTC; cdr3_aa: CASSSTIAGGASYEQYF
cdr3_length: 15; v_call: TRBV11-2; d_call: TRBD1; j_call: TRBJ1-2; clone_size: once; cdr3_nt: TGTGCCAGCAGCTTTTCGACAGGGAGGGGCGGCGGCTACACCTTC; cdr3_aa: CASSFSTGRGGGYTF
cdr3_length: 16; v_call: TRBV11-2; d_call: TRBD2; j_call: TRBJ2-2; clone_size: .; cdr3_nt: TGTGCCAGCAGCTTTAGGACTAGCGCGGTCACCGGGGAGCTGTTTTTT; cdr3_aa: CASSFRTSAVTGELFF
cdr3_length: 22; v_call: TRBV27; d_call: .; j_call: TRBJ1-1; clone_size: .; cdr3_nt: TGTGCCAGCAGTTTATTGCAAGTCATGGCCGGTCGGCGCAGGGGATTCGCCACTGAAGCTTTCTTT; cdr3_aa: CASSLLQVMAGRRRGFATEAFF
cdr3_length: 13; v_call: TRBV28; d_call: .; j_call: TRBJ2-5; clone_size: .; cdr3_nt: TGTGCCAGCAGCCTCACAGGGACCGAGACCCAGTACTTC; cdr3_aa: CASSLTGTETQYF
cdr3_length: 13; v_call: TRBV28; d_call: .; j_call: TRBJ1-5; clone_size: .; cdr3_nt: TGTGCCAGCAGTTTACTAGGTTATCAGCCCCAGCATTTT; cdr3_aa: CASSLLGYQPQHF
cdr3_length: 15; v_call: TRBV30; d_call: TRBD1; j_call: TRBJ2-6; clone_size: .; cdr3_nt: TGTGCCTGGAGTTCCCGAGACAGGGGCTCAAACGTCCTGACTTTC; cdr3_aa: CAWSSRDRGSNVLTF
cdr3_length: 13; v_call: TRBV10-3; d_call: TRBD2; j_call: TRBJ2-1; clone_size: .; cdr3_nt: TGTGCCATCAGTGGGCGGGGGGATAATGAGCAGTTCTTC; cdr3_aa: CAISGRGDNEQFF
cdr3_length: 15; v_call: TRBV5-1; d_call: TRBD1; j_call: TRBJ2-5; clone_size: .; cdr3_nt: TGCGCCAGCAGCAATGACAGGGGGCTGCAAGAGACCCAGTACTTC; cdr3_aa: CASSNDRGLQETQYF
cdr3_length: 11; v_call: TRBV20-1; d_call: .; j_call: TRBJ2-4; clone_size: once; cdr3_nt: TGCAGTGCTGACGGCAAAAACATTCAGTACTTC; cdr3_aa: CSADGKNIQYF
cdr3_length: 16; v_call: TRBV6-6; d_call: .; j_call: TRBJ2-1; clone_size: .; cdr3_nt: TGTGCCAGCAGTTACTCTAGTGGGGGCTATTCCAATGAGCAGTTCTTC; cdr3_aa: CASSYSSGGYSNEQFF
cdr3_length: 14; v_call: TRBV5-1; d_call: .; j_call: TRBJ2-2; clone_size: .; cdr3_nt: TGCGCCAGCAGCGAGGGTCCGAACACCGGGGAGCTGTTTTTT; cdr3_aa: CASSEGPNTGELFF
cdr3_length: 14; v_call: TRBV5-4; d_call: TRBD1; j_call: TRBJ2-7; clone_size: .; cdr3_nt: TGTGCCAGCAGCGTAAGACAGGGAAACTACGAGCAGTACTTC; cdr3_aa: CASSVRQGNYEQYF
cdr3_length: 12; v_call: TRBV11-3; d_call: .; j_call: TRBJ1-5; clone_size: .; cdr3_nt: TGTGCCAGCAGCTTAGTTCCCGGGCCCCAGCATTTT; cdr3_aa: CASSLVPGPQHF
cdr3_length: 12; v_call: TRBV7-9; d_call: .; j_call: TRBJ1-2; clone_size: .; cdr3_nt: TGTGCCAGCAGCTTAGGAGGGGATGGCTACACCTTC; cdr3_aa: CASSLGGDGYTF
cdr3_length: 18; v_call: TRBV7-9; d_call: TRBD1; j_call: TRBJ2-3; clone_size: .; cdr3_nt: TGTGCCAGCAGCGCATTTGACAGGGGGCGGCCCGGCACAGATACGCAGTATTTT; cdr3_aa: CASSAFDRGRPGTDTQYF
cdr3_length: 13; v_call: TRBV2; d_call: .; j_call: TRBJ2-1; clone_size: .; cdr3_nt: TGTGCCAGCAGCTTCGGTCCCGGCAATGAGCAGTTCTTC; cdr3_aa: CASSFGPGNEQFF
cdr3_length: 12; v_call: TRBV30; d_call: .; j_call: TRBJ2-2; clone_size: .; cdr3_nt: TGTGCCTGGAGACAGTACACCGGGGAGCTGTTTTTT; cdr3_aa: CAWRQYTGELFF
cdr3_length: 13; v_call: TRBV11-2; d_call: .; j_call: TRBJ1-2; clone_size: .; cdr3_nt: TGTGCCAGCAGCTTAGCGGGGGGCGTACGCTACACCTTC; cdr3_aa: CASSLAGGVRYTF
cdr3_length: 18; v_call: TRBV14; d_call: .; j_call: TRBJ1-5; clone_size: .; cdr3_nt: TGTGCCAGCAGCCAAGGTAGGCTCAGGGTTCAGGGCAATCAGCCCCAGCATTTT; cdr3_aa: CASSQGRLRVQGNQPQHF
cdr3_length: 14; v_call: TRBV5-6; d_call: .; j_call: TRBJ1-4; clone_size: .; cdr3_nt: TGTGCCAGCAGCCCCACAGGCGTGAATGGAAAACTGTTTTTT; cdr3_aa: CASSPTGVNGKLFF
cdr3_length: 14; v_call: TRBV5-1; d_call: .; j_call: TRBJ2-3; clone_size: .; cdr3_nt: TGCGCCAGCAGCCACTCTTCTAGCACAGATACGCAGTATTTT; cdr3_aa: CASSHSSSTDTQYF
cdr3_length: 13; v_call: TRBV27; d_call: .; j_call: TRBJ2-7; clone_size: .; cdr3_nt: TGTGCCAGCAGTTTCCGGGACCGCGACGGGCAGTACTTC; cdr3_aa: CASSFRDRDGQYF
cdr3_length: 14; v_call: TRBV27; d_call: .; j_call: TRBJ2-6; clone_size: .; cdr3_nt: TGTGCCAGCAGTTTAAGTTCTGGGGCCAACGTCCTGACTTTC; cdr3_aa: CASSLSSGANVLTF
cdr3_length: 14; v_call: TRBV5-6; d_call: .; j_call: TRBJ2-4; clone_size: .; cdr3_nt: TGTGCCAGCAGCGGGGGCCCGTTGGGAAACATTCAGTACTTC; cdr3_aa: CASSGGPLGNIQYF
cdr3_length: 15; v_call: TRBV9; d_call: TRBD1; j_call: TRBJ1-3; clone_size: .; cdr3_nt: TGTGCCAGCAGCGTCAAGGGGGCGCCTGGAAACACCATATATTTT; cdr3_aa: CASSVKGAPGNTIYF
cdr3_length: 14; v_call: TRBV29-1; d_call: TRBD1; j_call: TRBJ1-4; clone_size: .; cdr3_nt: TGCAGCGTTGAAGATCCACCAGGGGGCGGGAAACTGTTTTTT; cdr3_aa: CSVEDPPGGGKLFF
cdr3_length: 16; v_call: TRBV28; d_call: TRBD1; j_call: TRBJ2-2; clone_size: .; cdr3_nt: TGTGCCAGCAGTCCGTCCGGGACAGGGTTCAGCGGGGAGCTGTTTTTT; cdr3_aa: CASSPSGTGFSGELFF
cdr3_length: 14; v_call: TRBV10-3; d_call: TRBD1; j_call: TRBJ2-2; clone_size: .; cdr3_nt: TGTGCCACCAGGGGACAGGGGTTTAACGGGGAGCTGTTTTTT; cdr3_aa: CATRGQGFNGELFF
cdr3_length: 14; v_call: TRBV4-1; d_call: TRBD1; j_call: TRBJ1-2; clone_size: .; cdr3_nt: TGCGCCAGCACCCCTGGACGGACAGGCCATGGCTACACCTTC; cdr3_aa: CASTPGRTGHGYTF
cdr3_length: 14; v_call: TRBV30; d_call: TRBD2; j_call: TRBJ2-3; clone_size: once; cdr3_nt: TGTGCCTGGAGTGCTGGCGGGAGAGGTGGTACGCAGTATTTT; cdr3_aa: CAWSAGGRGGTQYF
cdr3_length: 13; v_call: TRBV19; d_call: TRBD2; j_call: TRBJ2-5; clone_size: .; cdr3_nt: TGTGCCAGTACAGCGGGAGGTGTAGAGACCCAGTACTTC; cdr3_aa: CASTAGGVETQYF
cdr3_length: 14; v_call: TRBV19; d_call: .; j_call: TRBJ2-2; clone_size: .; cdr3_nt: TGTGCCAGTAGTTCCGGCCAGAACACCGGGGAGCTGTTTTTT; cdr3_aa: CASSSGQNTGELFF
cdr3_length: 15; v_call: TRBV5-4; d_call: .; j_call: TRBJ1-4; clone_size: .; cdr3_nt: TGTGCCAGCAGGGCCGGTCGGGGTGTGAATGAAAAACTGTTTTTT; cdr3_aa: CASRAGRGVNEKLFF
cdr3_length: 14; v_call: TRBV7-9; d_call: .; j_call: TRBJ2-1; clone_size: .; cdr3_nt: TGTGCCAGCAGCGGAGAAGGTGGAAACAATGAGCAGTTCTTC; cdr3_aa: CASSGEGGNNEQFF
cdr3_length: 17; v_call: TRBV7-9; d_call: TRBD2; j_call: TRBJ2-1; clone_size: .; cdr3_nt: TGTGCCAGCAGCTCGGGGGGGCTAGCGGGAGCCTACAATGAGCAGTTCTTC; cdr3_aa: CASSSGGLAGAYNEQFF
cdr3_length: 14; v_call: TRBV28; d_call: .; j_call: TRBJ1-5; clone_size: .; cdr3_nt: TGTGCCAGCAGTTCCACGGGGTTCAATCAGCCCCAGCATTTT; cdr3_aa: CASSSTGFNQPQHF
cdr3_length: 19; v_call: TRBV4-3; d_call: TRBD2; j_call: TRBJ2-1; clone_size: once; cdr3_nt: TGCGCCAGCAGCCAAGAATTCCGCACTAGCGGGAGGTTCTACAATGAGCAGTTCTTC; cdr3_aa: CASSQEFRTSGRFYNEQFF
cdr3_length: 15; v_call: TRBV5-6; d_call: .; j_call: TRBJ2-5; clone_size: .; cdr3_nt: TGTGCCAGCAGCTTGGTCCGGGGGCTCAGGGAGACCCAGTACTTC; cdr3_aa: CASSLVRGLRETQYF
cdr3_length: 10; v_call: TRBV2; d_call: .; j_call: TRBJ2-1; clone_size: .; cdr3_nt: TGTGCCAGCAGCCTCAATGAGCAGTTCTTC; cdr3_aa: CASSLNEQFF
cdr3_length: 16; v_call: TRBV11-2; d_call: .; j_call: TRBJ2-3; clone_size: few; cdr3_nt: TGTGCCAGCACCCCAATCAGGGGACTGAGCACAGATACGCAGTATTTT; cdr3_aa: CASTPIRGLSTDTQYF
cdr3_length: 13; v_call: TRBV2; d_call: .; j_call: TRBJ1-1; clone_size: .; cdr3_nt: TGTGCCAGCATTAGCTCTGGGGACACTGAAGCTTTCTTT; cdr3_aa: CASISSGDTEAFF
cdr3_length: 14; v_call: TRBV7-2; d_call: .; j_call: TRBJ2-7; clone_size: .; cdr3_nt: TGTGCCAGCAGCTTAGGGCCGGAAGGTTACGAGCAGTACTTC; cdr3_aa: CASSLGPEGYEQYF
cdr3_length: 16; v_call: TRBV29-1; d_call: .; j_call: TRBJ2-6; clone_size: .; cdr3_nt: TGCAGCGTTGATTCCCGGACAGTCTCTGGGGCCAACGTCCTGACTTTC; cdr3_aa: CSVDSRTVSGANVLTF
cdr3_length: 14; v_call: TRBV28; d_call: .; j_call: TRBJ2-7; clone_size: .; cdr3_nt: TGTGCCAGCAGTTCGGGACCGGACCTACGAGGGCAGTACTTC; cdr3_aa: CASSSGPDLRGQYF
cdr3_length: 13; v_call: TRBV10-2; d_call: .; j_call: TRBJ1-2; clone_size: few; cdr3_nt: TGCGCCAGCGCTGTAGGCGGGGCGCGTGGCTACACCTTC; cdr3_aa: CASAVGGARGYTF
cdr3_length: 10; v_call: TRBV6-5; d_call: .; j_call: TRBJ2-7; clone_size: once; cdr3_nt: TGTGCCAGCGGAATCGGCGAGCAGTACTTC; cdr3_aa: CASGIGEQYF
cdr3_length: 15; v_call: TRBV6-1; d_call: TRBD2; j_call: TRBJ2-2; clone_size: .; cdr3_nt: TGTGCCAGCAGGGGACTAGCGGGAGTGGCCGGGGAGCTGTTTTTT; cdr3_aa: CASRGLAGVAGELFF
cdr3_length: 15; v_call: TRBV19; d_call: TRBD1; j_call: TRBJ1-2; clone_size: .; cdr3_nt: TGTGCCAGTAGTATACCAGGGGGCGCGGATAATCGCTACACCTTC; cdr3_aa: CASSIPGGADNRYTF
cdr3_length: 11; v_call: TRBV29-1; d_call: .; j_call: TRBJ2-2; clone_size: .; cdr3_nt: TGCAGCGTTGGAGAATCCGGGGAGCTGTTTTTT; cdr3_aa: CSVGESGELFF
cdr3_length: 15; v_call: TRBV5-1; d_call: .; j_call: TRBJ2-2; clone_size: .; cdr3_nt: TGCGCCAGCAGCCCTGGGGGTCAGACCACCGGGGAGCTGTTTTTT; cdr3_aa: CASSPGGQTTGELFF
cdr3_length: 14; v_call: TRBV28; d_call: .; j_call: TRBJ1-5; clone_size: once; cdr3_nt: TGTGCCAGCAGTATAGGGGGGATTCGCCAGCCCCAGCATTTT; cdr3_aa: CASSIGGIRQPQHF
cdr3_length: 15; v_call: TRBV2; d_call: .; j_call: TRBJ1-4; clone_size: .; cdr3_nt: TGTGCCAGCAGTGGGCAGTCGGGGTCAGGGGAAAAACTGTTTTTT; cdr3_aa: CASSGQSGSGEKLFF